This entry concerns a single TCR beta chain. V lost 0 bases and J lost 4; bases outside the gene matches: 6. CDR1 LGHNA and CDR2 YNFKEQ come from the germline V gene. The CDR3 spans 17 residues. This sample was included in a study of T cell repertoires in cytomegalovirus infection. On the study more broadly: Based on public TCR beta signatures, there were indications of CMV infection and of a matching HLA type.

MiXCR, applied by TCRdb to the reads, yields one record per CDR3 protein. The profile shows about 130,000 distinct CDR3 sequences, roughly 9% of them singletons. V usage is TRBV4-2 and J usage is TRBJ1-5, with 10 bases lining up with TRBD1. Sample: PBMCs. The TCR sequence derives from a human donor in good health (CMV status not recorded). Some clones in this sample may be carry-over from other donors' samples. This CDR3 is CASSQERDRGGNQPQHF. Written as DNA, the CDR3 is TGTGCCAGCAGCCAAGAACGGGACAGGGGAGGGAATCAGCCCCAGCATTTT.